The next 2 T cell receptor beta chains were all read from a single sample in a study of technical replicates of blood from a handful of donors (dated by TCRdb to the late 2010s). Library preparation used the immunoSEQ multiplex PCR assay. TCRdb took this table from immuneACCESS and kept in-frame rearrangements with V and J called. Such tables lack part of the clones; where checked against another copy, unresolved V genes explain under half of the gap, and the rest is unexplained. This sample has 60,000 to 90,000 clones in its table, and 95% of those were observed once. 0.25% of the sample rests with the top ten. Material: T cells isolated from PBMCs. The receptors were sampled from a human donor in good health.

The CDR3, as DNA: TGTGCCAGCAGAGCCGTTTTGGGGGGAGGGACTGAAGCTTTCTTT. It specifies CASRAVLGGGTEAFF. The chain is built from TRBV6-1 and TRBJ1-1, with D tentatively TRBD1 (5 bases). The germline V gene encodes CDR1 MNHNS and CDR2 SASEGT. Trimming shortened V by 6 bases and J by 5 bases, and 19 bases separated the two germline ends. The CDR3 totals 15 residues.

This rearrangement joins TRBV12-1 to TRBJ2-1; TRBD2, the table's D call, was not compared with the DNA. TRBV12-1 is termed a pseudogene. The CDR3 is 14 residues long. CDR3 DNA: TGTGCCAGCAGCCAGGACTACCGCGGCAATGAGCAGTTCTTC. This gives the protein CASSQDYRGNEQFF.